This T cell receptor beta chain came from a study of OX40 agonist ivuxolimab in advanced cancers. Study context: Prior therapy, whether anti-PD-1, anti-PD-L1 or anti-CTLA-4, was allowed, and 30% to 40% had some. The study reported partial responses in three patients: one hepatocellular carcinoma, two cutaneous melanoma.

Method: immunoSEQ multiplex PCR; TCRdb's copy keeps in-frame clones and lacks some. Of about 52,000 clones listed, approximately 95% were seen once; the top ten hold around 24%. Blood sampling was done at baseline, cycle 4 day 1, and cycle 7 day 1. There are a few counts of this clone. The CDR3 is 14 amino acids. V lost 6 bases, J lost 5 bases, and 13 bases lay in between. Germline CDR1 MDHEN, CDR2 SYDVKM. The sample in question was CD4+ or CD8+ T cells sorted from blood, obtained in a trial of the OX40 agonist ivuxolimab. This chain joins TRBV28 and TRBJ2-2, with D perhaps being TRBD1 or TRBD2 (5 bases each). This TCR was recovered from an adult with an advanced solid tumor such as melanoma, head and neck, liver or kidney cancer. The CDR3 DNA follows: TGTGCCAGCAGGAGGGGTTCAGTAACCGGGGAGCTGTTTTTT. Protein: CASRRGSVTGELFF.